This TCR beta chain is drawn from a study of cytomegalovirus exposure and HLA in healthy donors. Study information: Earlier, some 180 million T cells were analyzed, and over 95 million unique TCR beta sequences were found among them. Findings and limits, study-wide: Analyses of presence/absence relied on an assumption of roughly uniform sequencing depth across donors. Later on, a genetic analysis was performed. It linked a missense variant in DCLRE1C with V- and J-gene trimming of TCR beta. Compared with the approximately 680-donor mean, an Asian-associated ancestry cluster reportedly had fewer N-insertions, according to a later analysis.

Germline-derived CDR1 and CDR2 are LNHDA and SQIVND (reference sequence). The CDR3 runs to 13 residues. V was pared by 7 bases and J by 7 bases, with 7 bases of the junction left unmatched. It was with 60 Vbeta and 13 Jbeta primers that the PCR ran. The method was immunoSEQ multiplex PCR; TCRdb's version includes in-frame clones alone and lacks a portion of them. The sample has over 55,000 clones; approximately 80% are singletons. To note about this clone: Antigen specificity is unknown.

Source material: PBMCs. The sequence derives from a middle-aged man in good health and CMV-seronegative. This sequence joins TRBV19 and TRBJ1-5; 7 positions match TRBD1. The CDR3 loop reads CASTDVRGQPQHF. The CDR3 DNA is TGTGCCAGTACCGACGTCAGGGGGCAGCCCCAGCATTTT. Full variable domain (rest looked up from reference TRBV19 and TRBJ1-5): DGGITQSPKYLFRKEGQNVTLSCEQNLNHDAMYWYRQDPGQGLRLIYYSQIVNDFQKGDIAEGYSVSREKKESFPLTVTSAQKNPTAFYLCASTDVRGQPQHFGDGTRLSIL.